These 3 T cell receptor beta chains were all obtained from the same sample, sequenced in a study of blood T cell repertoires in COVID-19. Sequenced by immunoSEQ multiplex PCR; TCRdb stores in-frame clones only, minus some. The sample lists just under 150,000 clones; 85% were seen once. Sequences were obtained from peripheral blood. Receptors originate from a human donor with acute or convalescent COVID-19. The donor label of this sample is uncertain.

This chain uses TRBV9 with TRBJ2-3; D may be TRBD2 (7 bases). CDR1 is SGDLS and CDR2 is YYNGEE in the germline V gene. V lost 2 bases and J 5 bases, leaving 15 bases between the germline ends. The length of the CDR3 is 15 residues. CDR3 region: CASSVAGGARDTQYF. CDR3 coding DNA: TGTGCCAGCAGCGTCGCTGGGGGGGCGAGAGATACGCAGTATTTT.

The genes are TRBV30 and TRBJ2-4; D possibly corresponds to TRBD2 (7 bases). V was shortened by 3 bases and J by 1 base, with 13 bases between the two germline ends. The germline gives CDR1 GTSNPN, CDR2 SVGIG (reference sequence). The CDR3 sequence is 15 residues long. CDR3 amino acids: CAWREEGGAKNIQYF. The DNA for the CDR3 is TGTGCCTGGAGAGAGGAGGGGGGGGCCAAAAACATTCAGTACTTC.

This rearrangement joins TRBV11-3 to TRBJ1-6; TRBD1 matches at 9 bases. The CDR3 is made up of 17 amino acids. The V gene's germline CDR1 is SGHNT and CDR2 YENEEA. The junction had 12 bases not matched to a gene; V was cut back by 3 bases and J by 9 bases. CDR3 amino acids: CASSLHPRDREFSPLHF. The CDR3 DNA sequence: TGTGCCAGCAGCTTGCATCCCCGGGACAGGGAGTTTTCACCCCTCCACTTT.